What follows are 17 T cell receptor beta chains derived from one specimen sequenced in a study of blood T cells in healthy people across ages. It was with a sample-barcoded 5' primer and a J-beta primer mix that a second PCR of roughly 7 to 12 cycles was run. TCRdb re-derived calls from the 5' RACE reads in MiXCR, one entry per CDR3 protein. This table holds about a million distinct CDR3 sequences, 30% to 40% found once. The sequencing sample was made of blood. These receptors originate from a man between 18 and 29 years old in good health.

This rearrangement joins TRBV7-3 to TRBJ1-1; possibly TRBD1 for D (5 bases). Deletions cut 3 bases from V and 3 bases from J, with 17 bases between. The CDR3 has 16 amino acids. Germline values: CDR1 SGHTA, CDR2 FQGTGA. In DNA, the CDR3 is TGTGCCAGCAGCTTGTACCCGAGGGGACTCGACACTGAAGCTTTCTTT. It codes for CASSLYPRGLDTEAFF.

This clonotype turned up a few times. The rearrangement uses TRBV7-2 and TRBJ2-7; 9 bases agree with TRBD2. Germline V lookup: CDR1 SGHTA, CDR2 FQGNSA. CDR3 length equals 15 residues. V gave up 0 bases and J gave up 7 bases; unmatched junction bases: 7. CDR3 sequence: CASSLASGLAGEQYF. The DNA for the CDR3 is TGTGCCAGCAGCTTAGCGTCGGGACTAGCCGGGGAGCAGTACTTC.

This clonotype turned up a few times. The V gene is TRBV19, the J gene TRBJ2-3; D gene ambiguous. Germline V gives CDR1 LNHDA, CDR2 SQIVND (reference sequence). This CDR3 is built from 15 residues. The V gene lost 5 bases and the J gene lost 1 base, with 13 bases spanning the gap. CDR3 amino acids: CASSPLELGTDTQYF. The CDR3 DNA follows: TGTGCCAGTAGTCCCCTAGAGTTAGGCACAGATACGCAGTATTTT. Looking up the rest from reference TRBV19 and TRBJ2-3 gives the full variable domain: DGGITQSPKYLFRKEGQNVTLSCEQNLNHDAMYWYRQDPGQGLRLIYYSQIVNDFQKGDIAEGYSVSREKKESFPLTVTSAQKNPTAFYLCASSPLELGTDTQYFGPGTRLTVL.

The genes are TRBV7-3 and TRBJ2-1; 8 nucleotides line up with TRBD2. Per the germline V gene, CDR1 is SGHTA and CDR2 is FQGTGA. The CDR3 runs to 19 residues. Trimming removed 5 bases from V and 0 bases from J; junction bases left unmatched: 15. The CDR3 nucleotides read TGTGCCAGCAGCCTTACCGGGACTAGGGGACTTAGCTCCTACAATGAGCAGTTCTTC. Translation gives CASSLTGTRGLSSYNEQFF.

This sequence joins TRBV12-3 or TRBV12-4 and TRBJ1-1, with D uncertain. The CDR3 is made up of 13 amino acids. The ends were cut back, 7 bases at V and 6 bases at J, with 15 bases in the middle. CDR3 amino acids: CASTIRPVAEAFF. Written as DNA, the CDR3 is TGTGCCAGCACCATACGGCCGGTGGCTGAAGCTTTCTTT.

This chain uses TRBV20-1 with TRBJ2-1, with 8 bases fitting TRBD1. The CDR3 sequence is 17 residues long. The V and J ends lost 0 bases and 3 bases, in that order; junction bases with no gene match: 10. Germline lookup yields CDR1 DFQATT and CDR2 SNEGSKA (reference sequence). CDR3 residues: CSARDPSQGASYNEQFF. The CDR3 nucleotides read TGCAGTGCTAGAGATCCCTCCCAGGGGGCGAGCTACAATGAGCAGTTCTTC.

The chain joins TRBV30 to TRBJ2-1; 7 nucleotides line up with TRBD1. The CDR3 is 12 residues long. V shed 1 base, J shed 9 bases, and the junction held 3 bases outside the gene matches. Germline-derived CDR1 and CDR2 are GTSNPN and SVGIG (reference sequence). Written as DNA, the CDR3 is TGTGCCTGGAGTGGACAGGGCATTGAGCAGTTCTTC. Protein product: CAWSGQGIEQFF.

Of note for this clonotype: The germline gene is not matched at one end of the junction; a read error may be the cause. The CDR3 DNA reads as TGCAGCGCTAGAGCCCCGAGGGGGGGTAATCAGCCCCAGCATTTT. It is translated as CSARAPRGGNQPQHF. This chain uses TRBV20-1 with TRBJ1-5; possibly TRBD1 for D (6 bases). The length of the CDR3 is 15 residues. The V gene's germline CDR1 is DFQATT and CDR2 SNEGSKA (reference sequence).

In its sample, this clonotype was seen once. The gene calls are TRBV6-1 and TRBJ2-5; 8 bases are shared with TRBD2. This CDR3 region has 16 residues. The V and J ends lost 5 bases and 4 bases, in that order; junction bases with no gene match: 12. Germline CDR1 MNHNS, CDR2 SASEGT. The CDR3 DNA follows: TGTGCCAGCAGTTTCGAACTAGCGGCCAAGAGAGAGACCCAGTACTTC. Translation gives CASSFELAAKRETQYF.

CDR3 sequence (DNA): TGTGCCAGCAGTCTTGGACAGGGGAAGAATGAAAAACTGTTTTTT. Translated, it gives CASSLGQGKNEKLFF. The chain carries TRBV6-6 and TRBJ1-4; 9 nucleotides match TRBD1. V dropped 5 bases and J dropped 5; count of bases not matched to a gene: 6. The length of the CDR3 is 15 residues. The V gene's germline CDR1 is MNHNY and CDR2 SVGAGI (reference sequence).

The chain couples TRBV5-1 to TRBJ2-1, with 14 bases lining up with TRBD2. The CDR3 contains 17 residues. Germline CDR1 SGHRS, CDR2 YFSETQ. The junction had 7 bases not matched to a gene; V was cut back by 4 bases and J by 4 bases. The CDR3 DNA is TGCGCCAGCAGCCGACTAGCGGGGGGGCCGATATACAATGAGCAGTTCTTC. This encodes CASSRLAGGPIYNEQFF.

This clonotype was recorded a few times. This sequence joins TRBV6-6 and TRBJ1-2; D is unresolved. This CDR3 region has 11 residues. Germline CDR1 is MNHNY and CDR2 is SVGAGI (reference sequence). Trimming pared 2 bases from V and 11 bases from J, leaving 9 bases between. The CDR3 spells CASSYGSTYTF. In nucleotides, the CDR3 is TGTGCCAGCAGTTACGGGTCGACTTACACCTTC.

The table lists this clonotype with a few counts. The genes are TRBV20-1 and TRBJ2-5; TRBD2 matches at 9 bases. The trim removed 0 bases at V and 2 bases at J, leaving 7 bases unmatched. Per germline, CDR1 DFQATT and CDR2 SNEGSKA (reference sequence). This CDR3 comprises 16 residues. CDR3 loop: CSARDGGGAVQETQYF. The CDR3 coding sequence is TGCAGTGCTAGAGATGGCGGGGGGGCCGTACAAGAGACCCAGTACTTC.

The J gene is TRBJ2-7, the V gene TRBV29-1, with 7 bases matching TRBD1. With 4 bases clipped from V and 2 bases from J, the junction kept 5 bases outside the gene matches. Germline lookup yields CDR1 SQVTM and CDR2 ANQGSEA. CDR3 length equals 13 residues. The CDR3, as DNA: TGCAGCGTTGGACAGGGCAGTCCCTACGAGCAGTACTTC. Its translation is CSVGQGSPYEQYF.

The V call is TRBV10-3, the J call TRBJ1-2; TRBD1 might be the D (5 bases). The V end was cut by 3 bases, the J end by 1 base, with 12 bases between. The CDR3 has 15 amino acids. Germline V gives CDR1 ENHRY, CDR2 SYGVKD. Here the CDR3 DNA reads TGTGCCATCAGTGATCCCCGGGGGGATAACTATGGCTACACCTTC. It encodes CAISDPRGDNYGYTF.

To note about this clonotype: One junction end disagrees with the germline gene, perhaps due to a read error. This rearrangement joins TRBV20-1 to TRBJ2-1; TRBD1 is a possible D gene (6 bases). CDR3 size: 17 residues. Germline V gene lookup returns CDR1 DFQATT and CDR2 SNEGSKA (reference sequence). DNA of the CDR3: TGCAGTGCTAGAGATTTCCAGGGGTCGAGCTCCTACAATGGGCAGTTCTTC. This gives the protein CSARDFQGSSSYNGQFF.

Many counts were recorded for this clonotype. V is TRBV6-2 or TRBV6-3 and J is TRBJ2-6; D could derive from TRBD1 or TRBD2 (5 bases each). V was trimmed by 2 bases and J by 0 bases, leaving 5 bases between them. This CDR3 has 15 amino acids. Looked up from germline, CDR1 is MNHEY and CDR2 is SVGEGT. The DNA of the CDR3 is TGTGCCAGCAGTTACGGGGGCTCTGGGGCCAACGTCCTGACTTTC. Translation gives CASSYGGSGANVLTF.